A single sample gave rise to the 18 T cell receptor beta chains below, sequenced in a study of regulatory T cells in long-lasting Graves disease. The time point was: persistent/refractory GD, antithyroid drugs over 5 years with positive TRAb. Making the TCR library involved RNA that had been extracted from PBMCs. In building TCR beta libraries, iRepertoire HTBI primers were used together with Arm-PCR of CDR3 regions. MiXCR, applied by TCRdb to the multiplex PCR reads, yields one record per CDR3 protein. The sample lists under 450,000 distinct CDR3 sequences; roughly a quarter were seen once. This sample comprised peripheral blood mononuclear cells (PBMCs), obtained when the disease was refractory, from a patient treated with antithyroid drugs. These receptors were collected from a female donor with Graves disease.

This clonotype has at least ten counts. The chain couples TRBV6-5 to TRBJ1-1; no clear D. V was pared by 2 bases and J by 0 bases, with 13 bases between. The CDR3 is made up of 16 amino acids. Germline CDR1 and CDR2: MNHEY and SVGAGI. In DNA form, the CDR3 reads TGTGCCAGCAGTTACGGGGAGTGGCAGATGAACACTGAAGCTTTCTTT. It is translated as CASSYGEWQMNTEAFF.

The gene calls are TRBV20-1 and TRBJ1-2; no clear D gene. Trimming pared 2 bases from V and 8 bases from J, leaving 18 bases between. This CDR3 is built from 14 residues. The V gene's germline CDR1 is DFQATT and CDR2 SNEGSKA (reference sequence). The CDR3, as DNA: TGCAGTGCTAGAAGTACGGAGGGTGGGATCGGCTACACCTTC. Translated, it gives CSARSTEGGIGYTF.

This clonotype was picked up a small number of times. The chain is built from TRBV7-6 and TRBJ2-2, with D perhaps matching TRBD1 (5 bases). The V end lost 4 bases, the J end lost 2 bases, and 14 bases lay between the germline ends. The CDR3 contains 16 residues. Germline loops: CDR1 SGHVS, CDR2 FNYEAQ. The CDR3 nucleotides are TGTGCCAGCAGCTCCTCGACAGTGCCTAACACCGGGGAGCTGTTTTTT. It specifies CASSSSTVPNTGELFF.

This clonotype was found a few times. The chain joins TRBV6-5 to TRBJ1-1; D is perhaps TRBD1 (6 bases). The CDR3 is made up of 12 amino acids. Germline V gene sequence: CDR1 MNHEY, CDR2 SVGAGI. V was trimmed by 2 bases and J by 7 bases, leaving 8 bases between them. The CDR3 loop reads CASSYPDSEAFF. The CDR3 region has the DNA TGTGCCAGCAGTTACCCGGACAGTGAAGCTTTCTTT.

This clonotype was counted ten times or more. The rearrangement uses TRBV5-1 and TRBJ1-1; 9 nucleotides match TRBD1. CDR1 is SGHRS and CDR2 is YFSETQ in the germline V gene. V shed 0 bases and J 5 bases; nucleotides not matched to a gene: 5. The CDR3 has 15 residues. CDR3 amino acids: CASSLVGQGQTEAFF. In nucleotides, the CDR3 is TGCGCCAGCAGCTTGGTTGGACAGGGGCAGACTGAAGCTTTCTTT.

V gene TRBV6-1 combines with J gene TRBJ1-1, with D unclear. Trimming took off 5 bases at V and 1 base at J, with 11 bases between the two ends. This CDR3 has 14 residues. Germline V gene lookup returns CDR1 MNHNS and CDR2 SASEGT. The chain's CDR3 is CASSQTNRNTEAFF. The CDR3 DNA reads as TGTGCCAGCAGTCAAACAAACCGGAACACTGAAGCTTTCTTT.

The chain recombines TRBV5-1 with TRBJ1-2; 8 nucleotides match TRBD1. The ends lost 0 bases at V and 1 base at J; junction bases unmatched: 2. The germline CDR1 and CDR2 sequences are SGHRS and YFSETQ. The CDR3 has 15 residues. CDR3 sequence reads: CASSLGQGSNYGYTF. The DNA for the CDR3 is TGCGCCAGCAGCTTGGGACAGGGGAGTAACTATGGCTACACCTTC. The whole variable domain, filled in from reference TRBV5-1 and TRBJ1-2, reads KAGVTQTPRYLIKTRGQQVTLSCSPISGHRSVSWYQQTPGQGLQFLFEYFSETQRNKGNFPGRFSGRQFSNSRSEMNVSTLELGDSALYLCASSLGQGSNYGYTFGSGTRLTVV.

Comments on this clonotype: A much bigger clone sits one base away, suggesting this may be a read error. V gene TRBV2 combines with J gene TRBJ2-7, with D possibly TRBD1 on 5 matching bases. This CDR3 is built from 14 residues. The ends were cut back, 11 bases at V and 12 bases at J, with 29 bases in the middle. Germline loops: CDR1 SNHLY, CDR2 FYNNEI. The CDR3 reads CADSELWQVKPPYF. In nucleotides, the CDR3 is TGTGCCGACAGTGAACTGTGGCAGGTGAAGCCGCCGTACTTC.

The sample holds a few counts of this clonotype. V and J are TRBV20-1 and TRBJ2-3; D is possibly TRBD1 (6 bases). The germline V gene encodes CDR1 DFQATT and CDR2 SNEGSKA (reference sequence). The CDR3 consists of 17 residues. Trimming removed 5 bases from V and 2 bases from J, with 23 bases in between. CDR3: CSARVGDTPRYTDTQYF. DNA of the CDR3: TGCAGTGCTCGGGTGGGGGACACCCCGCGGTACACAGATACGCAGTATTTT.

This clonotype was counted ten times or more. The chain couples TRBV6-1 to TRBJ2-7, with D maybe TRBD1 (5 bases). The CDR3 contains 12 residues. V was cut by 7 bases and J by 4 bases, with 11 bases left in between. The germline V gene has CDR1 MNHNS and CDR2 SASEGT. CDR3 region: CASTEGAYEQYF. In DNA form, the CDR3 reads TGTGCCAGCACCGAAGGGGCGTACGAGCAGTACTTC.

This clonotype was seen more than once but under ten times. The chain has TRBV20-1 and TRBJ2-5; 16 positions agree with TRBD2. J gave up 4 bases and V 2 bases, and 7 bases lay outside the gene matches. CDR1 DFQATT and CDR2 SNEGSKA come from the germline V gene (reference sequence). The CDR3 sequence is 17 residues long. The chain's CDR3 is CSARYPGLAGGPETQYF. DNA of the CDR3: TGCAGTGCTAGATATCCGGGACTAGCGGGAGGGCCAGAGACCCAGTACTTC.

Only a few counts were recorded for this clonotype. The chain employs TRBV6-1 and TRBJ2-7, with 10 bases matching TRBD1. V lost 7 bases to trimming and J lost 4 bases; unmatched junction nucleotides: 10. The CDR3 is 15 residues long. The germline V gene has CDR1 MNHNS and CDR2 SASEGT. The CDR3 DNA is TGTGCCAGCACGTTTGGGGGACAGGGGCTATACGAGCAGTACTTC. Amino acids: CASTFGGQGLYEQYF.

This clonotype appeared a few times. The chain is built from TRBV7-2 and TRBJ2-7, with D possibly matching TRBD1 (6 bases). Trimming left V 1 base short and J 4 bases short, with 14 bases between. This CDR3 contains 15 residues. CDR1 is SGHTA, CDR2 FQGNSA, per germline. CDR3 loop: CASSLEQGPRYEQYF. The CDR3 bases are TGTGCCAGCAGCTTAGAACAGGGCCCCCGATACGAGCAGTACTTC.

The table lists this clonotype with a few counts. The CDR3 DNA is TGTGCCAGCAGTGCAGGGCAAAATAGCAATCAGCCCCAGCATTTT. Protein: CASSAGQNSNQPQHF. The chain carries TRBV6-1 and TRBJ1-5, with D possibly TRBD1 on 5 matching bases. V lost 4 bases to trimming and J lost 0 bases, with 10 bases between them. The CDR3 contains 15 residues. Germline assignment: CDR1 MNHNS and CDR2 SASEGT.

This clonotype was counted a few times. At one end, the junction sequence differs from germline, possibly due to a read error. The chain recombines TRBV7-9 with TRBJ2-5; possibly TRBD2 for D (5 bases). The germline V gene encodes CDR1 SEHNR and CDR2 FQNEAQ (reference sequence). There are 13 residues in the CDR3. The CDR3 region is CASSLGLLNERFF. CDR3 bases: TGTGCCAGCAGCCTCGGCCTCTTAAATGAGCGGTTCTTC.

CDR3 region: CASSPGRDMNTEAFF. The CDR3 DNA reads TGCGCCAGCAGCCCGGGACGGGATATGAACACTGAAGCTTTCTTT. The genes are TRBV5-1 and TRBJ1-1; maybe TRBD1 (5 bases). The germline V gene has CDR1 SGHRS and CDR2 YFSETQ. The CDR3 sequence is 15 residues long. V dropped 4 bases and J dropped 0 bases, with 13 bases sitting between them.

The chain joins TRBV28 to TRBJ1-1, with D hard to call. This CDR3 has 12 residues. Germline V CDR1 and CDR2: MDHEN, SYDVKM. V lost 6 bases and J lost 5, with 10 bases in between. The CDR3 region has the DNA TGTGCCAGCAGCCCCTTGCGGACTGAAGCTTTCTTT. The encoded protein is CASSPLRTEAFF. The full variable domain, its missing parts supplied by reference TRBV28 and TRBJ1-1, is DVKVTQSSRYLVKRTGEKVFLECVQDMDHENMFWYRQDPGLGLRLIYFSYDVKMKEKGDIPEGYSVSREKKERFSLILESASTNQTSMYLCASSPLRTEAFFGQGTRLTVV.

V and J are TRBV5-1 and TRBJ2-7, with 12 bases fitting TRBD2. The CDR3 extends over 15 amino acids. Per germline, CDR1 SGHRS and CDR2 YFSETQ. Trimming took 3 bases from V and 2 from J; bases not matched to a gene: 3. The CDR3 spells CASSWTSGAAYEQYF. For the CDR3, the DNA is TGCGCCAGCAGCTGGACTAGCGGGGCGGCCTACGAGCAGTACTTC.